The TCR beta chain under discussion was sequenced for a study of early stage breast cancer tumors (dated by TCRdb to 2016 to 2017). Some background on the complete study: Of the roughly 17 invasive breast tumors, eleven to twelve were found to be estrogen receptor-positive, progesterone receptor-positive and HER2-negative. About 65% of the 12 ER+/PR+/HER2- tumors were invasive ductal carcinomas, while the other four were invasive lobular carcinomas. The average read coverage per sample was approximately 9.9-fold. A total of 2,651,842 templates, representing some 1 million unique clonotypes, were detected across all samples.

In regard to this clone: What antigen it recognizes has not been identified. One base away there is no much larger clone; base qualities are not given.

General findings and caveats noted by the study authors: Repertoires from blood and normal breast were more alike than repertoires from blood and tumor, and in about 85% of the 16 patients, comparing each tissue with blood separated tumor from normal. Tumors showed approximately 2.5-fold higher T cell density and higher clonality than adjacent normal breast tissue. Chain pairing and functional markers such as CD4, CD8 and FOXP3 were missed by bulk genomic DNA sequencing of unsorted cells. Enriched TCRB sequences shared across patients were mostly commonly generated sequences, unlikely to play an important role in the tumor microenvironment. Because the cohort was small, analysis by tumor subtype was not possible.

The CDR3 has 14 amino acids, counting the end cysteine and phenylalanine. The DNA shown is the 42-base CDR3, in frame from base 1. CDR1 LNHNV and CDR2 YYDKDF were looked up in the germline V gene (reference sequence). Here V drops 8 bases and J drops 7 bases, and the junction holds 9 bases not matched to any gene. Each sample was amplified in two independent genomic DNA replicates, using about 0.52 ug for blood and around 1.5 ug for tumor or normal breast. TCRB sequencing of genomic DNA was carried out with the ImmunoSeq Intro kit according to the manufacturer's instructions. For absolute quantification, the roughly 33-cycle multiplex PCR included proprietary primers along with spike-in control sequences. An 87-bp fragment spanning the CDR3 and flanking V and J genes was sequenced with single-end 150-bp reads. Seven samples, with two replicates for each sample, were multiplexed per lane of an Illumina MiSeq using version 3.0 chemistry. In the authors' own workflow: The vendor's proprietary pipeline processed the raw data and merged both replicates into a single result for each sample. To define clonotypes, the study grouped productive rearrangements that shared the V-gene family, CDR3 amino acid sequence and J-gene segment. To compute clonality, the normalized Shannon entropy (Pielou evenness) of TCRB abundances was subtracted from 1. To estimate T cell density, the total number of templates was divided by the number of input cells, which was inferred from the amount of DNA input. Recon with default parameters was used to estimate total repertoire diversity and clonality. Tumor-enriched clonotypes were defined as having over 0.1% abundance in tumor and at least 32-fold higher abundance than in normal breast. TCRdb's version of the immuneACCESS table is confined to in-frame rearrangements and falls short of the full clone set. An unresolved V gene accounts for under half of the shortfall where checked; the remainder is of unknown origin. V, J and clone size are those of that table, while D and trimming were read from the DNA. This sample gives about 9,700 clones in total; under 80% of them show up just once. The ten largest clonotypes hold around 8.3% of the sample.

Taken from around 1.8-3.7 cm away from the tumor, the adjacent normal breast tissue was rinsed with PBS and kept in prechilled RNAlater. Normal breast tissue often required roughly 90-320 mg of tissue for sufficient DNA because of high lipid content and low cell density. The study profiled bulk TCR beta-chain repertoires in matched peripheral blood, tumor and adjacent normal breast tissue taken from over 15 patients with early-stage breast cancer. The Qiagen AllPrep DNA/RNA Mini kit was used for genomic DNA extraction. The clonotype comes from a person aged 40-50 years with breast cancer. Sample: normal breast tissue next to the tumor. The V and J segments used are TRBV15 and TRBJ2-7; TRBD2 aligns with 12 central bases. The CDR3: CATGLAGGLGEQYF. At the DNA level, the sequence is TGTGCCACCGGCCTAGCGGGAGGGCTCGGAGAGCAGTACTTC. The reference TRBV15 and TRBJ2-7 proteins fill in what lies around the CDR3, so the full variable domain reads DAMVIQNPRYQVTQFGKPVTLSCSQTLNHNVMYWYQQKSSQAPKLLFHYYDKDFNNEADTPDNFQSRRPNTSFCFLDIRSPGLGDTAMYLCATGLAGGLGEQYFGPGTRLTVT.